A selection of T cell receptor beta chains follows, all from one sample in a study of CD8 T cells in Susac syndrome. TCRdb used MiXCR to reprocess the immunoSEQ multiplex PCR reads, holding one entry per CDR3 protein. The table records 100,000 to 150,000 distinct CDR3 sequences, around 94% of them present only once. Sequencing was carried out using CD8+ T cells from PBMCs. Receptor source: a human donor with Susac syndrome. Both conserved end residues are part of each CDR3. D genes are given only for firm matches. The size field is filled for only some rows; it gives once, few, many or a size class.

>-|-|TRBJ1-2|TRBV3-1
TGTGCCAGCAGCCAAGAGGGTGTCTATGGCTACACCTTC
CASSQEGVYGYTF
>-|-|TRBJ2-3|TRBV5-6
TGTGCCAGCAGGGATGACACAGATACGCAGTATTTT
CASRDDTDTQYF
>-|TRBD1|TRBJ2-1|TRBV4-1
TGCGCCAGCAGCCAGCCACAGGGGGGATACTACAATGAGCAGTTCTTC
CASSQPQGGYYNEQFF
>-|-|TRBJ1-4|TRBV20-1
TGCAGTGCCATAGGAGAAAGAAATGAAAAACTGTTTTTT
CSAIGERNEKLFF
>-|-|TRBJ2-5|TRBV6-6
TGTGCCAGCAGTCTGGGCTTTTCGGAAGAGACCCAGTACTTC
CASSLGFSEETQYF
>-|-|TRBJ2-7|TRBV6-6
TGTGCCAGCTTCTTGGGCGACAAGGGCTACGAGCAGTACTTC
CASFLGDKGYEQYF
>-|-|TRBJ1-3|TRBV9
TGTGCCAGCAGCGTAGGCAGCCTGGAGCCTGGAAACACCATATATTTT
CASSVGSLEPGNTIYF
>-|-|TRBJ2-7|TRBV12-3/TRBV12-4
TGTGCCAGCAGTTTATGGGGGGAGGACTACGAGCAGTACTTC
CASSLWGEDYEQYF
>-|-|TRBJ2-1|TRBV30
TGTGCCTGGAGTGTACTGAGAGGGGAGGTTTCCTACAATGAGCAGTTCTTC
CAWSVLRGEVSYNEQFF
>once|-|TRBJ1-4|TRBV9
TGTGCCAGCAGTTCTACAGCGTCCTCTAATGAAAAACTGTTTTTT
CASSSTASSNEKLFF
>-|TRBD2|TRBJ2-5|TRBV4-2
TGTGCCAGCAGCCATGGACTAGCGGGGGAGACCCAGTACTTC
CASSHGLAGETQYF
>-|-|TRBJ1-4|TRBV11-2
TGTGCCAGCAGCTCCTCGACAGAGGGGGAAAAACTGTTTTTT
CASSSSTEGEKLFF
>-|TRBD1|TRBJ1-4|TRBV4-3
TGCGCCAGCAGCCAGGACAGGGCTAATGAAAAACTGTTTTTT
CASSQDRANEKLFF
>-|-|TRBJ1-2|TRBV30
TGTGCCTGCCACCAGGGAGACTACACCTTC
CACHQGDYTF
>-|-|TRBJ2-1|TRBV7-9
TGTGCCAGCAGCCCAGCGGGTGGTGCCTACAATGAGCAGTTCTTC
CASSPAGGAYNEQFF
>-|-|TRBJ2-6|TRBV4-3
TGCGCCAGCAGCCAAGTGGCCTCAAACTCTGGGGCCAACGTCCTGACTTTC
CASSQVASNSGANVLTF
>-|-|TRBJ2-3|TRBV5-1
TGCGCCAGCAGCGAGATTGATTCTAGCACAGATACGCAGTATTTT
CASSEIDSSTDTQYF
>-|-|TRBJ1-2|TRBV12-3/TRBV12-4
TGTGCCAGCAGTTCCCAAGTCCGCATCACGCGAGGCTACACCTTC
CASSSQVRITRGYTF
>-|-|TRBJ2-7|TRBV4-1
TGCGCCAGCAGCCACCCGATACCGGGGTTAGAAGGGACTCACTACGAGCAGTACTTC
CASSHPIPGLEGTHYEQYF
>-|-|TRBJ2-7|TRBV11-2
TGTGCCAGCAGCTTATACAGGGACCGCGAGCAGTACTTC
CASSLYRDREQYF
>few|-|TRBJ2-3|TRBV6-6
TGTGCCAGCAGTTACTCACCGGGTTTTGGCACAGATACGCAGTATTTT
CASSYSPGFGTDTQYF
>once|-|TRBJ1-2|TRBV30
TGTGCCCGAATACAGGGACACTATGGCTACACCTTC
CARIQGHYGYTF
>-|-|TRBJ1-1|TRBV2
TGTGCCAGCCGGGACCGCTGGAACACTGAAGCTTTCTTT
CASRDRWNTEAFF
>once|-|TRBJ2-1|TRBV12-3/TRBV12-4
TGTGCCAGCATCTCGAAGTACTACAATGAGCAGTTCTTC
CASISKYYNEQFF
>-|-|TRBJ2-4|TRBV4-1
TGCGCCAGCAGCTCTCTTGCGGGTACCAAAAACATTCAGTACTTC
CASSSLAGTKNIQYF
>-|-|TRBJ1-2|TRBV4-1
TGCGCCAGCAGCCAGCTCTTGGCAGGGAACTATGGCTACACCTTC
CASSQLLAGNYGYTF
>-|-|TRBJ2-2|TRBV19
TGTGCCAGTAGTATCCCTACAGGGTTGAGGAACACCGGGGAGCTGTTTTTT
CASSIPTGLRNTGELFF
>-|TRBD1|TRBJ1-2|TRBV6-1
TGTGCCAGCAGCCCTGACAGGGCCCACGTAGCATATGGCTACACCTTC
CASSPDRAHVAYGYTF
>-|TRBD1|TRBJ1-2|TRBV7-9
TGTGCCAGCACCGACGGACAGGGAGGATGGTATGGCTACACCTTC
CASTDGQGGWYGYTF
>-|-|TRBJ1-2|TRBV6-4
TGTGCCAGCACCTCGGGACTCTATGGCTACACCTTC
CASTSGLYGYTF
>-|-|TRBJ1-5|TRBV27
TGTGCCAGCAGTTTGTTTTCGGGGTATAGCAATCAGCCCCAGCATTTT
CASSLFSGYSNQPQHF
>-|TRBD1|TRBJ2-3|TRBV11-2
TGTGCCAGCAGCCTAAATCCGACAGGGGAAGTAGATACGCAGTATTTT
CASSLNPTGEVDTQYF
>once|-|TRBJ2-5|TRBV7-9
TGTGCCAGCAAATCTCCGCGGGACCAAAGGGAGACCCAGTACTTC
CASKSPRDQRETQYF
>-|TRBD1|TRBJ2-1|TRBV7-9
TGTGCCAGCAGCTTACCCCAGGGGGCGAGGTACAATGAGCAGTTCTTC
CASSLPQGARYNEQFF
>-|TRBD2|TRBJ2-1|TRBV12-3/TRBV12-4
TGTGCCAGCAGTTCCGGGACTAGCGGGAGTTTTGAGCAGTTCTTC
CASSSGTSGSFEQFF
>-|-|TRBJ2-1|TRBV19
TGTGCCAGTAGTATGTCAGTGGGGGCCTTGTGGGAGCAGTTCTTC
CASSMSVGALWEQFF
>-|-|TRBJ1-1|TRBV30
TGTGCCTGGAGGGGGGAGGGAGATACTGAAGCTTTCTTT
CAWRGEGDTEAFF
>-|-|TRBJ1-2|TRBV12-3/TRBV12-4
TGTGCCAGCAGCCCCCCGCCGCGGTATGGCTACACCTTC
CASSPPPRYGYTF
>-|TRBD2|TRBJ2-1|TRBV30
TGTGCCTGGAGCTTCCTAGCGGGGGGATTCTCCTACAATGAGCAGTTCTTC
CAWSFLAGGFSYNEQFF
>-|-|TRBJ1-2|TRBV7-9
TGTGCCAGCAGCTTAGAAGGGCGCAGGGAATATGGCTACACCTTC
CASSLEGRREYGYTF
>few|-|TRBJ1-1|TRBV29-1
TGCAGCGTTGAGGGGGGGGAAGGGACTGAAGCTTTCTTT
CSVEGGEGTEAFF
>once|-|TRBJ2-1|TRBV3-1
TGTGCCAGCAGCCCGGGATTAAACGAGCAGTTCTTC
CASSPGLNEQFF
>once|-|TRBJ2-5|TRBV13
TGTGCCAGCAGCTTAGACCAGGGTGGACGAGAGACCCAGTACTTC
CASSLDQGGRETQYF
>-|-|TRBJ1-1|TRBV12-3/TRBV12-4
TGTGCCAGCAGTTTAGGTGGGACTCTAAACACTGAAGCTTTCTTT
CASSLGGTLNTEAFF
>few|-|TRBJ2-7|TRBV12-3/TRBV12-4
TGTGCCAGCAGTCCCCCAGACGGCTACGAGCAGTACTTC
CASSPPDGYEQYF
>-|-|TRBJ2-3|TRBV5-1
TGCGCCAGCAGCTTCGCGGGTACGAGCACAGATACGCAGTATTTT
CASSFAGTSTDTQYF
>-|-|TRBJ1-6|TRBV5-1
TGCGCCAGCAGCTTGGGGACTGTATCACCCCTCCACTTT
CASSLGTVSPLHF
>once|-|TRBJ2-5|TRBV30
TGTGCCTGGAGTGTTACCGTGGCTCCGCAAGAGACCCAGTACTTC
CAWSVTVAPQETQYF
>-|TRBD2|TRBJ2-7|TRBV19
TGTGCCAGTAGTAGGCGGGAGGGCCCGGACGAGCAGTACTTC
CASSRREGPDEQYF
>-|-|TRBJ1-5|TRBV4-3
TGCGCCAGCAGCCGTGACATCGACGGTCAGCCCCAGCATTTT
CASSRDIDGQPQHF
>-|-|TRBJ2-1|TRBV3-1
TGTGCCAGCAGCCTTTCGTATGAGCAGTTCTTC
CASSLSYEQFF
>few|-|TRBJ1-2|TRBV6-5
TGTGCCAGCAGTACCTCAGAGAACTATGGCTACACCTTC
CASSTSENYGYTF
>once|-|TRBJ2-5|TRBV7-9
TGTGCCAGCAGCTTAGACTGGGAACAAGAGACCCAGTACTTC
CASSLDWEQETQYF
>-|TRBD2|TRBJ2-1|TRBV20-1
TGCAGTGCTAGCCCTAGCGGGAGGGATTACAATGAGCAGTTCTTC
CSASPSGRDYNEQFF
>-|-|TRBJ1-1|TRBV12-3/TRBV12-4
TGTGCCAGCAGTTCTGCAGTCCTCCTTAGGGCTTTCTTT
CASSSAVLLRAFF